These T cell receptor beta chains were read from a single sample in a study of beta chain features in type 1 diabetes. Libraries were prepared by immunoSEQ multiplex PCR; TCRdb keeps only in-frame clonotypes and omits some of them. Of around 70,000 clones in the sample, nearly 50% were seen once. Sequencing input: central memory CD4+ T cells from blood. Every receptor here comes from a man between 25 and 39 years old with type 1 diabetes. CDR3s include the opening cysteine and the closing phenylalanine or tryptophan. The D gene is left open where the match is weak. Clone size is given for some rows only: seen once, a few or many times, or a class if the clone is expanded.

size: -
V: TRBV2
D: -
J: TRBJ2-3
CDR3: CASIKGGGTDTQYF
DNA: TGTGCCAGCATTAAAGGCGGTGGCACAGATACGCAGTATTTT

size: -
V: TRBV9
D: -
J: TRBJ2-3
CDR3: CASSVGPDTQYF
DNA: TGTGCCAGCAGCGTAGGGCCAGATACGCAGTATTTT

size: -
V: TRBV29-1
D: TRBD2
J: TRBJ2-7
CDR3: CSVASASGSRYEQYF
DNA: TGCAGCGTTGCCTCGGCTAGCGGGAGTAGGTACGAGCAGTACTTC

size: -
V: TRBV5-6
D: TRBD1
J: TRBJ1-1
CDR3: CASSYRTGVKEEAFF
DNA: TGTGCCAGCAGCTACCGGACAGGGGTGAAGGAAGAAGCTTTCTTT

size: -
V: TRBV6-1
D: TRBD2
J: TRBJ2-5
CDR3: CASGGGPNQETQYF
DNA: TGTGCCAGCGGGGGGGGACCTAACCAAGAGACCCAGTACTTC

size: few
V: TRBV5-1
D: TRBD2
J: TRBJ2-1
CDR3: CASSQTSGMVNEQFF
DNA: TGCGCCAGCAGCCAGACTAGCGGGATGGTCAATGAGCAGTTCTTC

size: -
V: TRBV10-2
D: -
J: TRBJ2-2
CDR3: CASSEGDWSNTGELFF
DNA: TGCGCCAGCAGTGAAGGGGACTGGTCGAACACCGGGGAGCTGTTTTTT

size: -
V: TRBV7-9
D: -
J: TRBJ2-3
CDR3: CASSLVLAGTDTQYF
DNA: TGTGCCAGCAGCTTAGTTTTAGCGGGCACAGATACGCAGTATTTT

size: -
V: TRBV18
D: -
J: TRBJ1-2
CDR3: CASSPAGHGYTF
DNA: TGTGCCAGCTCACCAGCGGGGCATGGCTACACCTTC

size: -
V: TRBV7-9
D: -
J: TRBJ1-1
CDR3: CASSLAEGYKAFF
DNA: TGTGCCAGCAGCTTAGCGGAGGGGTACAAAGCTTTCTTT

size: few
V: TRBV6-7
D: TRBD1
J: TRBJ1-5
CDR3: CASRLGTGDNQPQHF
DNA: TGTGCCAGCAGGCTGGGGACAGGGGACAATCAGCCCCAGCATTTT

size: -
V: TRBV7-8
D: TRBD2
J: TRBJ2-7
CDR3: CASSLRRELFGEQYF
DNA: TGTGCCAGCAGCTTAAGGCGGGAGCTTTTTGGCGAGCAGTACTTC

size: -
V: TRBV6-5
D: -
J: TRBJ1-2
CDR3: CASNSPGQNYGYTF
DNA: TGTGCCAGCAACAGTCCCGGACAGAACTATGGCTACACCTTC

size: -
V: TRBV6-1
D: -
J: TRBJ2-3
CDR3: CASSSRRGRTDTQYF
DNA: TGTGCCAGCTCCTCACGGCGGGGACGCACAGATACGCAGTATTTT

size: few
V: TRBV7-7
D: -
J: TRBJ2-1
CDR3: CASSLGGGEYNEQFF
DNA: TGTGCTAGCAGCTTAGGCGGAGGGGAGTACAATGAGCAGTTCTTC

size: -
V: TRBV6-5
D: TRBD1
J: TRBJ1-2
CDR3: CASSYSRTGAGYTF
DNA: TGTGCCAGCAGTTACTCAAGGACAGGGGCTGGCTACACCTTC

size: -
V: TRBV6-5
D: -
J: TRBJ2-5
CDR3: CASSYGETQETQYF
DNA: TGTGCCAGCAGTTACGGGGAGACCCAAGAGACCCAGTACTTC

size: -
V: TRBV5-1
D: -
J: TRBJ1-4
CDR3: CASSFRVGEKLFF
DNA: TGCGCCAGCAGCTTCCGGGTAGGAGAAAAACTGTTTTTT

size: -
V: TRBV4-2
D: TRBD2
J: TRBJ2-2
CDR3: CASSQDVRGDTGELFF
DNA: TGTGCCAGCAGCCAAGATGTGCGGGGGGACACCGGGGAGCTGTTTTTT

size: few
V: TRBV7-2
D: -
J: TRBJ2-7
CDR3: CASSLVGGSTYEQYF
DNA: TGTGCCAGCAGCTTAGTTGGCGGGTCTACCTACGAGCAGTACTTC

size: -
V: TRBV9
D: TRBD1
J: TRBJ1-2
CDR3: CASSVEAGGDYGYTF
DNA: TGTGCCAGCAGCGTAGAGGCAGGGGGCGACTATGGCTACACCTTC

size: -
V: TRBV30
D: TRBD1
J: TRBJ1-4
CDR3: CAWSVQGATEKLFF
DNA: TGTGCCTGGAGTGTTCAGGGGGCGACTGAAAAACTGTTTTTT

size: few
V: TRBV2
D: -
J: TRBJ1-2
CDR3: CASSPSVNYGYTF
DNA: TGTGCCAGCAGTCCCTCGGTTAACTATGGCTACACCTTC

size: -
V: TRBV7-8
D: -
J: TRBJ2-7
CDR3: CASSLEQGNGYEQYF
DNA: TGTGCCAGCAGCTTAGAGCAGGGGAACGGGTACGAGCAGTACTTC

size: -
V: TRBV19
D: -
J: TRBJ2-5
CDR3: CASSQRQQETQYF
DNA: TGTGCCAGTAGTCAACGACAACAAGAGACCCAGTACTTC

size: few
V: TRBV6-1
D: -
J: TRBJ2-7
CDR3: CASSEYFFEQYF
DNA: TGTGCCAGCAGTGAATACTTTTTCGAGCAGTACTTC

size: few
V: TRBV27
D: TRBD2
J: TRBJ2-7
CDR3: CASSPTFGTSGGYEQYF
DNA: TGTGCCAGCAGTCCGACCTTCGGGACTAGCGGGGGCTACGAGCAGTACTTC

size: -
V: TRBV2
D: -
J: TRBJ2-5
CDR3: CASSEARRGETQYF
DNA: TGTGCCAGCAGTGAAGCGCGGCGGGGAGAGACCCAGTACTTC

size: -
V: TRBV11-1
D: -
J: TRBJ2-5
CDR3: CASSLERTQETQYF
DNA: TGTGCCAGCAGCTTAGAGCGGACCCAAGAGACCCAGTACTTC

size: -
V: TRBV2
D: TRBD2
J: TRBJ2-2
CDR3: CASRAPGLANTGELFF
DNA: TGTGCCAGCAGGGCCCCGGGACTAGCGAACACCGGGGAGCTGTTTTTT

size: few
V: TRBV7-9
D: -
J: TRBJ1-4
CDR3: CASSLYPARGEKLFF
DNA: TGTGCCAGCAGCTTATATCCCGCCCGGGGTGAAAAACTGTTTTTT

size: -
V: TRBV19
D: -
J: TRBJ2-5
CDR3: CASSRNREETQYF
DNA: TGTGCCAGTAGTAGGAACAGGGAAGAGACCCAGTACTTC

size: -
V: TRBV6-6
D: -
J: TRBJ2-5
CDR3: CASSYSTGRQEDF
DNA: TGTGCCAGCAGTTACTCGACCGGACGACAGGAAGACTTC

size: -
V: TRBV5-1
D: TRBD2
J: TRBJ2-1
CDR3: CASSPGPPGGNEQFF
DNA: TGCGCCAGCAGCCCGGGACCACCGGGAGGCAATGAGCAGTTCTTC

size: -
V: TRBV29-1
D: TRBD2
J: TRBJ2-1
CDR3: CSVDSAWTRSNEQFF
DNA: TGCAGCGTTGATTCTGCTTGGACTAGATCAAATGAGCAGTTCTTC

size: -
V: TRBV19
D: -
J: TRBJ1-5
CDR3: CASTSSENQPQHF
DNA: TGTGCCAGTACATCAAGCGAGAATCAGCCCCAGCATTTT

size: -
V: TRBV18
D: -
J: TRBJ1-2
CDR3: CASSPWASYGYTF
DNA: TGTGCCAGCTCACCCTGGGCCAGCTATGGCTACACCTTC

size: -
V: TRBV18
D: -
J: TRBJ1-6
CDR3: CASSPEQLNSPLHF
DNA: TGTGCCAGCTCACCAGAACAGCTTAATTCACCCCTCCACTTT

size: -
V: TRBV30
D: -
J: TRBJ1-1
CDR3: CAWSVRRGARTEAFF
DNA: TGTGCCTGGAGTGTACGAAGGGGCGCGAGAACTGAAGCTTTCTTT

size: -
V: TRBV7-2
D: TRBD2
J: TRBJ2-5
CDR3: CASRLAGGPETQYF
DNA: TGTGCCAGCAGACTAGCGGGAGGGCCGGAGACCCAGTACTTC

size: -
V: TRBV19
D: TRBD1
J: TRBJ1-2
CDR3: CASGGQNYGYTF
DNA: TGTGCCAGTGGGGGACAGAACTATGGCTACACCTTC

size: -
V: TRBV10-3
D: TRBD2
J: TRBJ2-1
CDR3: CATVSGRAINEQFF
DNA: TGTGCCACCGTTAGCGGGAGGGCGATCAATGAGCAGTTCTTC

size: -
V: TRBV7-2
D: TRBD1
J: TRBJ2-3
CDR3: CASTPPGQGNGATQYF
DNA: TGTGCCAGCACCCCTCCGGGACAGGGGAATGGTGCTACGCAGTATTTT

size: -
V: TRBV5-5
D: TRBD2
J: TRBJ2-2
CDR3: CASSDRGGGNTGELFF
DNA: TGTGCCAGCAGCGACCGGGGCGGGGGGAACACCGGGGAGCTGTTTTTT

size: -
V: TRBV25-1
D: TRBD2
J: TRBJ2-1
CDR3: CASRTSGGAKEQFF
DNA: TGTGCCAGCAGAACTAGCGGGGGGGCAAAGGAGCAGTTCTTC

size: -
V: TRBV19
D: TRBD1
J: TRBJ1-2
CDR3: CASTIWTGSPTLEGYTF
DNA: TGTGCCAGTACCATTTGGACAGGGTCACCTACTCTGGAAGGCTACACCTTC

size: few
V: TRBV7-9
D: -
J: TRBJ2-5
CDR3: CASSLGASQETQYF
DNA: TGTGCCAGCAGCCTGGGGGCCAGCCAAGAGACCCAGTACTTC

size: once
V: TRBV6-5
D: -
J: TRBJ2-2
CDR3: CASSYKGRGSTGELFF
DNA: TGTGCCAGCAGTTACAAAGGCAGGGGCAGCACCGGGGAGCTGTTTTTT

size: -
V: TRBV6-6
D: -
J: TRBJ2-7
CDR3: CASSKQAYEQYF
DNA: TGTGCCAGCAGTAAACAGGCCTACGAGCAGTACTTC

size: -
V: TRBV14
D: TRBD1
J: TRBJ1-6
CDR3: CASSQDTGGDSPLHF
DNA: TGTGCCAGCAGCCAAGATACAGGGGGTGATTCACCCCTCCACTTT

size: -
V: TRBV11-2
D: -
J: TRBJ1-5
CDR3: CASSSSTGSGQPQHF
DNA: TGTGCCAGCAGCTCCTCGACAGGCTCAGGTCAGCCCCAGCATTTT

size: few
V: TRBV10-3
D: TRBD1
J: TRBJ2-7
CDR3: CAISDGTGVGEQYF
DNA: TGTGCCATCAGTGACGGGACAGGGGTCGGCGAGCAGTACTTC

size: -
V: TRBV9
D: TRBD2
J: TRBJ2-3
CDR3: CASSVGGGTSTDTQYF
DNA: TGTGCCAGCAGCGTAGGGGGGGGAACTAGCACAGATACGCAGTATTTT

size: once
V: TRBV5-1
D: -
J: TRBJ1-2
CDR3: CASSLGGDTSNYGYTF
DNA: TGCGCCAGCAGCTTAGGTGGGGACACCTCGAACTATGGCTACACCTTC

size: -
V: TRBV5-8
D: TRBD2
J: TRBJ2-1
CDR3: CASSLGLAGGLLSNEQFF
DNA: TGTGCCAGCAGCTTGGGCCTAGCGGGAGGGCTTTTGTCCAATGAGCAGTTCTTC

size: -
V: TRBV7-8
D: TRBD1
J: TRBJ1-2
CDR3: CASSRGTEVYGYTF
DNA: TGTGCCAGCAGCCGAGGGACAGAAGTCTATGGCTACACCTTC

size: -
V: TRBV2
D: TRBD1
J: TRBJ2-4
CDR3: CASSAQGQGSVPF
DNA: TGTGCCAGCAGTGCCCAAGGACAGGGGTCGGTTCCCTTC

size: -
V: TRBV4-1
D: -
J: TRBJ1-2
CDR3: CASSQEGRAYGYTF
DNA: TGCGCCAGCAGCCAAGAAGGCAGGGCCTATGGCTACACCTTC

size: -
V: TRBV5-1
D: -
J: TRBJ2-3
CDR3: CASSLAAETDTQYF
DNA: TGCGCCAGCAGCTTGGCCGCGGAGACAGATACGCAGTATTTT